A selection of T cell receptor beta chains follows, all from one sample in a study of Ad26.COV2.S vaccination and SARS-CoV-2 variants. The protocol was immunoSEQ multiplex PCR, while the TCRdb copy is restricted to in-frame clones and leaves out a portion. The data show around 370,000 clones, 85% seen once. Sequenced here: peripheral blood, sampled in a trial of Ad26.COV2.S vaccine versus placebo. The receptor set was obtained from a person between 18 and 59 years old who received the Ad26.COV2.S COVID-19 vaccine or a placebo. CDR3s include the opening cysteine and the closing phenylalanine or tryptophan. Fields, in order: V gene, J gene, clone size, D gene, CDR3 DNA, CDR3 protein. The D gene is left open where the match is weak. Not all rows give a size; the values are once, few, many and, for expanded clones, a class.

V gene: TRBV6-2/TRBV6-3
J gene: TRBJ2-2
clone size: once
D gene: -
CDR3 DNA: TGTGCCAGCAGTCTCGACAGGGAGGTCCTCAACACCGGGGAGCTGTTTTTT
CDR3 protein: CASSLDREVLNTGELFF

V gene: TRBV6-6
J gene: TRBJ2-7
clone size: -
D gene: -
CDR3 DNA: TGTGCCAGCAGTTACTCGTACACCTACGAGCAGTACTTC
CDR3 protein: CASSYSYTYEQYF

V gene: TRBV19
J gene: TRBJ2-6
clone size: few
D gene: -
CDR3 DNA: TGTGCCAGTAGTATAGCAACCAACCGGGCCAACGTCCTGACTTTC
CDR3 protein: CASSIATNRANVLTF

V gene: TRBV28
J gene: TRBJ2-1
clone size: -
D gene: TRBD2
CDR3 DNA: TGTGCCAGCAGCCCAGCCCTAGCGGGAGGGCCGGGCAATGAGCAGTTCTTC
CDR3 protein: CASSPALAGGPGNEQFF

V gene: TRBV6-2/TRBV6-3
J gene: TRBJ2-7
clone size: -
D gene: -
CDR3 DNA: TGTGCCAGCAGTTCCCGAGTCTACGAGCAGTACTTC
CDR3 protein: CASSSRVYEQYF

V gene: TRBV3-1/TRBV3-2
J gene: TRBJ2-5
clone size: -
D gene: TRBD2
CDR3 DNA: TGTGCCAGCAGCCCTGACCGGGGACTAGCGGGTGTACAAGAGACCCAGTACTTC
CDR3 protein: CASSPDRGLAGVQETQYF

V gene: TRBV6-5
J gene: TRBJ2-3
clone size: -
D gene: -
CDR3 DNA: TGTGCCAGCAGACAGGGCGGAAGCACAGATACGCAGTATTTT
CDR3 protein: CASRQGGSTDTQYF

V gene: TRBV2
J gene: TRBJ1-1
clone size: once
D gene: -
CDR3 DNA: TGTGCCAGCAGTGAAGAGGGCGGGGACACTGAAGCTTTCTTT
CDR3 protein: CASSEEGGDTEAFF

V gene: TRBV7-8
J gene: TRBJ2-3
clone size: -
D gene: TRBD2
CDR3 DNA: TGTGCCAGCAGCTACGAGGGGGGACTAGCGGGCGAAAAGCAGTATTTT
CDR3 protein: CASSYEGGLAGEKQYF

V gene: TRBV5-1
J gene: TRBJ2-7
clone size: few
D gene: -
CDR3 DNA: TGCGCCAGCAGCTTGGGAAATAACGGCCCCTACGAGCAGTACTTC
CDR3 protein: CASSLGNNGPYEQYF

V gene: TRBV30
J gene: TRBJ2-2
clone size: -
D gene: -
CDR3 DNA: TGTGCCTGGAGTGTAGGCGTTAGGGCCACCGGGGAGCTGTTTTTT
CDR3 protein: CAWSVGVRATGELFF

V gene: TRBV28
J gene: TRBJ2-7
clone size: -
D gene: TRBD1
CDR3 DNA: TGTGCCAGCAGTACTCCCCCGGGACAGGGGACCTACGAGCAGTACTTC
CDR3 protein: CASSTPPGQGTYEQYF

V gene: TRBV24-1
J gene: TRBJ2-2
clone size: -
D gene: -
CDR3 DNA: TGTGCCACTGCCTTTACCGGGGAGCTGTTTTTT
CDR3 protein: CATAFTGELFF

V gene: TRBV19
J gene: TRBJ1-4
clone size: -
D gene: -
CDR3 DNA: TGTGCCAGTAGTATAGACCGCACAAATGAAAAACTGTTTTTT
CDR3 protein: CASSIDRTNEKLFF

V gene: TRBV5-1
J gene: TRBJ2-3
clone size: -
D gene: -
CDR3 DNA: TGCGCCAGCAGCTTGGCCATGAGGGATACGCAGTATTTT
CDR3 protein: CASSLAMRDTQYF

V gene: TRBV4-3
J gene: TRBJ2-3
clone size: -
D gene: TRBD2
CDR3 DNA: TGCGCCAGCAGCCAAGAAGGGACTAGCGAAGATACGCAGTATTTT
CDR3 protein: CASSQEGTSEDTQYF

V gene: TRBV18
J gene: TRBJ1-1
clone size: few
D gene: TRBD1
CDR3 DNA: TGTGCCAGCTCACCACCGCAGGGGGCCAACACTGAAGCTTTCTTT
CDR3 protein: CASSPPQGANTEAFF

V gene: TRBV6-5
J gene: TRBJ1-1
clone size: -
D gene: -
CDR3 DNA: TGTGCCAGCACTCCAGCCCCAGATGAAGCTTTCTTT
CDR3 protein: CASTPAPDEAFF

V gene: TRBV12-1
J gene: TRBJ2-2
clone size: -
D gene: -
CDR3 DNA: TGTGCCAGCAGCTTACCGGGACTAGCGGGAGGTACCGGGGAGCTGTTTTTT
CDR3 protein: CASSLPGLAGGTGELFF

V gene: TRBV2
J gene: TRBJ2-5
clone size: -
D gene: -
CDR3 DNA: TGTGCCAGCAGTGAACGCGTGGGGACGGAGACCCAGTACTTC
CDR3 protein: CASSERVGTETQYF

V gene: TRBV5-1
J gene: TRBJ2-1
clone size: -
D gene: -
CDR3 DNA: TGCGCCAGCAGCTATTTACCGGGGCCTACCTACAATGAGCAGTTCTTC
CDR3 protein: CASSYLPGPTYNEQFF

V gene: TRBV5-1
J gene: TRBJ1-2
clone size: -
D gene: -
CDR3 DNA: TGCGCCAGCAGCCCCTGGTCGGGGGCCAATGGCTACACCTTC
CDR3 protein: CASSPWSGANGYTF

V gene: TRBV28
J gene: TRBJ1-2
clone size: few
D gene: TRBD1
CDR3 DNA: TGTGCCAGCAGGCCGGGACAGGGGGATGGCTACACCTTC
CDR3 protein: CASRPGQGDGYTF

V gene: TRBV6-1
J gene: TRBJ2-5
clone size: -
D gene: -
CDR3 DNA: TGTGCCAGCAGTGAAGAGGCGGGAAAGACCCAGTACTTC
CDR3 protein: CASSEEAGKTQYF

V gene: TRBV5-4
J gene: TRBJ2-1
clone size: -
D gene: -
CDR3 DNA: TGTGCCAGCAGCTCCTCATCTGGGGTATACAATGAGCAGTTCTTC
CDR3 protein: CASSSSSGVYNEQFF

V gene: TRBV27
J gene: TRBJ1-2
clone size: -
D gene: -
CDR3 DNA: TGTGCCAGCAGCCGGGACAAGACGAACTATGGCTACACCTTC
CDR3 protein: CASSRDKTNYGYTF

V gene: TRBV15
J gene: TRBJ2-3
clone size: -
D gene: -
CDR3 DNA: TGTGCCACCAGCAGACTTGGGCAAGACAGCACAGATACGCAGTATTTT
CDR3 protein: CATSRLGQDSTDTQYF

V gene: TRBV18
J gene: TRBJ2-7
clone size: -
D gene: TRBD1
CDR3 DNA: TGTGCCAGCTCACCACTCGGACAGGGGGCCCACGAGCAGTACTTC
CDR3 protein: CASSPLGQGAHEQYF

V gene: TRBV6-5
J gene: TRBJ2-7
clone size: once
D gene: TRBD2
CDR3 DNA: TGTGCCAGCAGATCCACTAGCGGGAAATCCTACGAGCAGTACTTC
CDR3 protein: CASRSTSGKSYEQYF

V gene: TRBV6-6
J gene: TRBJ2-7
clone size: -
D gene: -
CDR3 DNA: TGTGCCAGCAGTTACATGGTTGGGGGCTCCTACGAGCAGTACTTC
CDR3 protein: CASSYMVGGSYEQYF

V gene: TRBV7-2
J gene: TRBJ2-1
clone size: -
D gene: -
CDR3 DNA: TGTGCCAGCAGCCACGGGACTGGATTCTACAATGAGCAGTTCTTC
CDR3 protein: CASSHGTGFYNEQFF

V gene: TRBV19
J gene: TRBJ1-6
clone size: -
D gene: TRBD1
CDR3 DNA: TGTGCCAGTAGTACCATGAGACAGGGGGCGGATTCACCCCTCCACTTT
CDR3 protein: CASSTMRQGADSPLHF

V gene: TRBV4-1
J gene: TRBJ2-7
clone size: -
D gene: -
CDR3 DNA: TGCGCCAGCAGCCAAGGTAGGGATCAGGCCTACGAGCAGTACTTC
CDR3 protein: CASSQGRDQAYEQYF

V gene: TRBV28
J gene: TRBJ2-2
clone size: many
D gene: TRBD1
CDR3 DNA: TGTGCCAGCAAACAAACAGGGGGATGGATCGGGGAGCTGTTTTTT
CDR3 protein: CASKQTGGWIGELFF

V gene: TRBV25-1
J gene: TRBJ2-1
clone size: -
D gene: -
CDR3 DNA: TGTGCCAGCAGTGAATCGCGACCGGGACTGATATACAATGAGCAGTTCTTC
CDR3 protein: CASSESRPGLIYNEQFF

V gene: TRBV29-1
J gene: TRBJ1-1
clone size: -
D gene: -
CDR3 DNA: TGCAGCGCCTGGACAGTGAACACTGAAGCTTTCTTT
CDR3 protein: CSAWTVNTEAFF

V gene: TRBV7-2
J gene: TRBJ2-1
clone size: -
D gene: -
CDR3 DNA: TGTGCCAGCAGCAACAATGAGCAGTTCTTC
CDR3 protein: CASSNNEQFF

V gene: TRBV18
J gene: TRBJ2-7
clone size: -
D gene: TRBD1
CDR3 DNA: TGTGCCAGCTCACCAGGGACAGCCTACGAGCAGTACTTC
CDR3 protein: CASSPGTAYEQYF